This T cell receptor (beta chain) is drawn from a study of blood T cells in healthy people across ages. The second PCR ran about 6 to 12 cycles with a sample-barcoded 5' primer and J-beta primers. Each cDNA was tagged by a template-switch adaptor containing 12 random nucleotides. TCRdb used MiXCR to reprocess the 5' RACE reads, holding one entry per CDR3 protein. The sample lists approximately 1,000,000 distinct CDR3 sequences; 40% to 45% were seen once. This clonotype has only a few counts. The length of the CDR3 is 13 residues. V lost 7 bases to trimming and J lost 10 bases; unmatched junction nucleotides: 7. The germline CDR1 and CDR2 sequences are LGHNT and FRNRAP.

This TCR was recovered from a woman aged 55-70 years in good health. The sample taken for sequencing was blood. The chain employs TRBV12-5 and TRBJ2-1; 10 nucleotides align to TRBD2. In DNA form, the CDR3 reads TGTGCTAGTGAACTAGCGGGACGGGTCGAGCAGTTCTTC. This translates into CASELAGRVEQFF.